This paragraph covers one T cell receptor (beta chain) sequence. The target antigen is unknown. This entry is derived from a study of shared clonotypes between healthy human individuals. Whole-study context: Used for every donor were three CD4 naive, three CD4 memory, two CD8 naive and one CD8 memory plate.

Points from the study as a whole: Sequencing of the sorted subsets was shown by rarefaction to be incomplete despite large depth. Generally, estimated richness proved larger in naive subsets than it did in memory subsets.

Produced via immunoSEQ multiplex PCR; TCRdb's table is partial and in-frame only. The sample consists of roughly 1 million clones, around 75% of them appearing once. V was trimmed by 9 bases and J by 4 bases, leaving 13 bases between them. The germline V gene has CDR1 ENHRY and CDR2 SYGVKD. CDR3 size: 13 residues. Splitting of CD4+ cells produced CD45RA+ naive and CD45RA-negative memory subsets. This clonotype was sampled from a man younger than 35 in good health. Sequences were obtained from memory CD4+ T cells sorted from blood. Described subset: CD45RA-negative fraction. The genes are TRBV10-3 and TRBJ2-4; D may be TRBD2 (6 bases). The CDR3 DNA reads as TGTGCCATAGGAGGGCAGGATAAAAACATTCAGTACTTC. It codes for CAIGGQDKNIQYF.